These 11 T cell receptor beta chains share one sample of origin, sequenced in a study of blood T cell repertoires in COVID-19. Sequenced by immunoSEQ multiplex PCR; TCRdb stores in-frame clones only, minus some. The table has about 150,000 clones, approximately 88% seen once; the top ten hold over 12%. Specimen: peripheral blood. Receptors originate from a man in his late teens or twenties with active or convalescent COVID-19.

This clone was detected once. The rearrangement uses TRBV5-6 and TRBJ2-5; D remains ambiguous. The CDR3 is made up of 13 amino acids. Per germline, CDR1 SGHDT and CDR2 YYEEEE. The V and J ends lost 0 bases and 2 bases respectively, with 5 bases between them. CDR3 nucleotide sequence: TGTGCCAGCAGCTTGGAACTTCAAGAGACCCAGTACTTC. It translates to CASSLELQETQYF.

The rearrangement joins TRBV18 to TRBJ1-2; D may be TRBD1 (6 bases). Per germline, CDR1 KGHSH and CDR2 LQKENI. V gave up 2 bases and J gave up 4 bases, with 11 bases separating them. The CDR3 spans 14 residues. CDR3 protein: CASSPNRDTYGYTF. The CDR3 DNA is TGTGCCAGCTCACCAAACCGGGACACCTATGGCTACACCTTC.

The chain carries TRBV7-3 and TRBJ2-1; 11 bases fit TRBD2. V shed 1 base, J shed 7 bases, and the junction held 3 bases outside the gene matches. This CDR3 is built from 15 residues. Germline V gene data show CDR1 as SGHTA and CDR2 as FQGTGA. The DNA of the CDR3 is TGTGCCAGCAGCTTAATGTCTAGCGGGAGGAATGAGCAGTTCTTC. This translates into CASSLMSSGRNEQFF.

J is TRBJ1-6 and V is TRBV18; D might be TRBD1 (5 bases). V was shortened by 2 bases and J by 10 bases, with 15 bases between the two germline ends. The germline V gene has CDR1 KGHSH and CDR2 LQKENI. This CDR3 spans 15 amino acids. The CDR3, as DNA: TGTGCCAGCTCACCAGGGGGGATTGGAGACTCACCCCTCCACTTT. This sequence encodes CASSPGGIGDSPLHF.

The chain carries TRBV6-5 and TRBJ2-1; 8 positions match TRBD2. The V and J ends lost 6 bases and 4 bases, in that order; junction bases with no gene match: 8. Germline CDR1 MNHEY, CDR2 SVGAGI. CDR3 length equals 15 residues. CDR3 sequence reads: CASSRTGGAYNEQFF. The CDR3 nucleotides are TGTGCCAGCAGCCGAACCGGGGGGGCTTACAATGAGCAGTTCTTC.

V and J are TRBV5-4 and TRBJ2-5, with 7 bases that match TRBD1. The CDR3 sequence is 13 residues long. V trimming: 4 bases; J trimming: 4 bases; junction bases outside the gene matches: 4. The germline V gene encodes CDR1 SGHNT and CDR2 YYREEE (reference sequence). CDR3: CASSPDRLETQYF. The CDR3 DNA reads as TGTGCCAGCAGCCCGGACAGGCTAGAGACCCAGTACTTC.

The CDR3 loop reads CSVEGQGVQETQYF. The CDR3 DNA reads TGCAGCGTTGAGGGACAGGGGGTCCAAGAGACCCAGTACTTC. The rearrangement links TRBV29-1 to TRBJ2-5, with 11 positions matching TRBD1. The ends lost 3 bases at V and 1 base at J; junction bases unmatched: 1. Germline V lookup: CDR1 SQVTM, CDR2 ANQGSEA. The CDR3 loop spans 14 amino acids.

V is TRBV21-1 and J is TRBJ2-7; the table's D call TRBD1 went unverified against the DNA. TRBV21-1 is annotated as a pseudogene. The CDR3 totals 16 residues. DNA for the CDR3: TGTGCCAGCAGCAAAGGGGCGGGACAGGGACCCTACGAGCAGTACTTC. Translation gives CASSKGAGQGPYEQYF.

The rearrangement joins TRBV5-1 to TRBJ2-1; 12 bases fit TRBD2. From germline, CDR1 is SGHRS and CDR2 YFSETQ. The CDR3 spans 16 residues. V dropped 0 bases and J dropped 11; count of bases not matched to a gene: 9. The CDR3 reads CASSLDTSGRRMKQFF. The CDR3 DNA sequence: TGCGCCAGCAGCTTGGATACTAGCGGGAGGAGAATGAAGCAGTTCTTC.

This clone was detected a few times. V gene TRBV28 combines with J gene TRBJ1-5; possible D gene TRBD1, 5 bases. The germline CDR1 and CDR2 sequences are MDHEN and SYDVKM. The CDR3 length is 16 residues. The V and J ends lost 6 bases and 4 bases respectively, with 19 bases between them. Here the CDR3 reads CASRLNQGLPNQPQHF. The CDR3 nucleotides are TGTGCCAGCAGACTGAATCAGGGCCTTCCAAATCAGCCCCAGCATTTT.

This chain's CDR3 is CASSRFSGASYEQYF. The CDR3 DNA reads as TGTGCCAGCAGCCGTTTTAGCGGGGCTTCCTACGAGCAGTACTTC. The rearrangement uses TRBV7-2 and TRBJ2-7; 8 bases align to TRBD2. Trimming cost V 5 bases and J 1 base; bases outside gene matches: 7. This CDR3 region has 15 residues. In germline, CDR1 is SGHTA, CDR2 FQGNSA.